Listed here is a single TCR beta chain. This specimen belongs to a study of blood T cell repertoires in COVID-19. About the research overall: Collection of acute and convalescent COVID-19 samples took place in the United States, Italy and Spain. In each case, the material was cDNA or gDNA derived from T cells, B-cell-depleted T cells, or PBMCs.

The trim removed 0 bases at V and 7 bases at J, leaving 7 bases unmatched. The CDR3 consists of 16 residues. CDR1 MGHRA and CDR2 YSYEKL come from the germline V gene. Sequencing was performed with immunoSEQ multiplex PCR; in TCRdb, only in-frame clones are kept and a portion is missing. The sample yields 80,000 to 95,000 clones, approximately 85% seen once. Sequenced material: peripheral blood. The sequence was obtained from a human donor in a cohort sampled during active COVID-19. The chain carries TRBV4-1 and TRBJ2-1; the match to TRBD1 covers 9 bases. The CDR3 region has the DNA TGCGCCAGCAGCCAAGATCCGGGACAGGGATGGAATGAGCAGTTCTTC. Translating it yields CASSQDPGQGWNEQFF.